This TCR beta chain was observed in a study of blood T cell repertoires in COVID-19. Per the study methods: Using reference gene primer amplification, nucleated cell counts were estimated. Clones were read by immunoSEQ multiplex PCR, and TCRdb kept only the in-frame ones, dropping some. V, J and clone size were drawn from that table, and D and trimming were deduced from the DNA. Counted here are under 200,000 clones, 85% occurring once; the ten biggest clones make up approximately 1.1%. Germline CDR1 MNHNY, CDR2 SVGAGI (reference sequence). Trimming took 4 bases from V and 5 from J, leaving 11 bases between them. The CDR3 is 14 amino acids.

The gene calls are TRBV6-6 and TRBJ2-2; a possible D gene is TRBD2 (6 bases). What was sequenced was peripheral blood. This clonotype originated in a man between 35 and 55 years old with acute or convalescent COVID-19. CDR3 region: CASSSAGRTGELFF. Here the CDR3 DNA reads TGTGCCAGCAGTTCTGCCGGGAGAACCGGGGAGCTGTTTTTT.